Described below is a single T cell receptor (beta chain) sequence and its context. Antigen unknown. The data are from a study of T cells after yellow fever vaccination. The study, taken as a whole, reports: CD4 and CD8 compartments shared a small share of clonotypes. Contaminating bulk clonotypes could be abundant in FACS-sorted repertoires.

Generation of TCR cDNA used 5'RACE template switching (which added a universal primer site and UMIs). TCRdb re-called the 5' RACE reads with MiXCR, one entry per CDR3 protein. Of 50,000 or so distinct CDR3 sequences in the sample, about 6.6% are singletons; the top ten hold roughly 40%. CDR3 length: 14 residues. Germline V lookup: CDR1 GTSNPN, CDR2 SVGIG (reference sequence). V dropped 7 bases and J dropped 3 bases, with 18 bases sitting between them. This clonotype was obtained from a man between 18 and 29 years old who received the YFV17D yellow fever vaccine. Sequences were derived from CD8+ T cells sorted from PBMCs, sampled on the day of the first yellow fever vaccination. This chain joins TRBV30 and TRBJ1-2; possibly TRBD1 for D (5 bases). The CDR3 DNA follows: TGTGCCTCCGGGGGGAGGGGCAAGTACTATGGCTACACCTTC. This sequence encodes CASGGRGKYYGYTF.